This T cell receptor (beta chain) was sequenced for a study of cytomegalovirus exposure and HLA in healthy donors. Background on the study: The study's early data release held roughly 90 million unique TCRs from HLA-typed donors. Whole-study findings and limits: Near-uniform donor sequencing depth was presumed by presence/absence analyses.

This clone showed up just once. Antigen: not known. Germline V gene lookup returns CDR1 ENHRY and CDR2 SYGVKD. The CDR3 sequence is 14 residues long. The V and J ends lost 3 bases and 2 bases respectively, with 11 bases between them. Researchers ran the PCR with 60 Vbeta and 13 Jbeta primers. Only in-frame clones appear in the TCRdb table, and some are missing; sequencing was by immunoSEQ multiplex PCR. The sample shows 95,000 to 150,000 clones, over 60% of them seen only once. Sequencing input: PBMCs. The chain employs TRBV10-3 and TRBJ2-7; TRBD1 might be the D (6 bases). This sequence was found in a woman in her forties in good health and CMV-seropositive. The CDR3 DNA sequence: TGTGCCATCAGTGATGGCACAGGGACCTACGAGCAGTACTTC. This sequence encodes CAISDGTGTYEQYF.